This TCR beta chain came from a study of T cells in Graves' hyperthyroidism and ophthalmopathy (dated by TCRdb to 2018 to 2020). A note on the overall study: Peripheral blood was sampled at the time of initial diagnosis, prior to any treatment. A discovery cohort of fewer than 110 patients, approximately 45 with Graves' ophthalmopathy and approximately 57 with stable Graves' hyperthyroidism, was used to find distinguishing TCR V-J signatures. Whether ophthalmopathy could be predicted prospectively was tested in an independent validation cohort made up of roughly 20 hyperthyroidism patients plus 17 patients who later progressed to ophthalmopathy. The 95 to 100 discovery patients were randomly split 7:3 into training and test sets. In addition, the study compared T-cell repertoires in thyroid tissue and in blood from six Graves' hyperthyroidism patients. Following sampling, methimazole starting at 30 mg daily was given to hyperthyroidism patients, and high-dose intravenous methylprednisolone was given to ophthalmopathy patients. The paper reports TCR Vbeta CDR3 sequencing of approximately 140 peripheral blood samples: some 41 ophthalmopathy, approximately 74 hyperthyroidism and some 17 progressor patients. The investigation overall reported the following: Most expanded thyroid clonotypes (frequency above 0.001) were also found in blood, which suggests that blood repertoires may mirror thyroid immune responses. In validation, the model predicted progression to ophthalmopathy with approximately 71% sensitivity and roughly 72% specificity, a median of approximately 6.7 months before onset. A 13 V-J signature model separated ophthalmopathy from stable hyperthyroidism, with approximately 86% sensitivity and 81% to 83% specificity in cross-validation and 80%/75% in testing. Sample size was not statistically predetermined, and blinding of investigators to group allocation was not performed.

In regard to this clonotype: The antigen it binds to is not known. It has no much larger one-base neighbor in the sample; base qualities were not kept.

Moderately to severely active disease, a Clinical Activity Score of at least 3, a NOSPECS grade of at least 4, and a duration under 3 months were present in ophthalmopathy patients. Patients with uncontrolled infections, other autoimmune diseases, pregnancy or lactation were excluded. Diagnoses were established on the basis of clinical symptoms, serum thyroxine and TRAb, thyroid ultrasound, and orbital computed tomography. PBMCs were separated from under 11 ml of fresh peripheral blood using Ficoll-Paque density gradient centrifugation. Trizol reagent was used to extract total RNA, and RNA quality was then checked on an Agilent 2100 Bioanalyzer. Trimming removed 0 bases from V and 14 bases from J; the gene matches leave 13 bases unexplained. According to the germline V gene (reference sequence), CDR1 reads SGHKS and CDR2 reads YYEKEE. From its cysteine to its phenylalanine, the CDR3 spans 15 amino acids. Of all the DNA, just the CDR3 is kept, 45 bases in frame from base 1.

The TCR beta CDR3 regions were amplified from RNA transcripts. The first round of RT-PCR for the TCR CDR3 was performed with the HTBI primer set and the Qiagen OneStep RT-PCR kit. The libraries were constructed in a second round of multiplex PCR and then size-selected and purified. Libraries were sequenced paired-end with 100 bp reads on an Illumina HiSeq2000. The authors processed their data as follows. SOAPnuke was used to process the raw data, with reads discarded if the reads contained adapters or uncalled bases, had a mean Phred below 15, or lacked an exact constant-primer or identifier match. COPE v1.2.5 was used to merge high-quality paired reads, and clonotypes were defined as unique nucleotide sequences. MiTCR v1.1 was used to align clonotypes to the IMGT TRBV, TRBD and TRBJ reference segments. Only V-J combinations with frequency above 0.0001, covering 99% to 99.2% of repertoires, were analysed. A TCS score was defined as the ratio of F50 (clonal expansion) to E x V (chaos), with BLOSUM62-based TCRdist applied between CDR3 peptides within each V-J. Welch's t-statistics and random forest reduced around 550 V-J features to about 13, which were used in a naive Bayes classifier (R e1071). Using fastp at Q25 and MiXCR, TCRdb reprocessed the public reads and kept productive beta chains. Every distinct CDR3 protein forms one entry, paired with its most common genes and DNA. In this record, the V and J calls reflect TCRdb's handling and not the investigators' own analysis. Recorded for this sample are over 500,000 distinct CDR3 sequences; 15% to 20% of them occurred a single time. The ten largest make up approximately 30% of the sample.

Recombination joined TRBV5-5 with TRBJ2-3, with 9 central nucleotides matching TRBD2. The sample consisted of blood. This clonotype was obtained from a woman aged 25 to 45 with Graves' ophthalmopathy. The CDR3 is CASSLVTSGTHKRYF. The nucleotide sequence is given as TGTGCCAGCAGCTTGGTGACTAGCGGCACCCACAAACGGTATTTT. Outside the CDR3, residues come from the reference TRBV5-5 and TRBJ2-3 proteins, so the full variable domain is: DAGVTQSPTHLIKTRGQQVTLRCSPISGHKSVSWYQQVLGQGPQFIFQYYEKEERGRGNFPDRFSARQFPNYSSELNVNALLLGDSALYLCASSLVTSGTHKRYFGPGTRLTVL.